The clone carrying this TCR beta chain appeared a few times. The source of the sample is a study of blood T cell repertoires in COVID-19. Looking at the study overall: PBMCs, B-cell-depleted T cells, or T cells provided the cDNA or gDNA that made up the material.

The ends lost 2 bases at V and 0 bases at J; junction bases unmatched: 5. Germline V gene lookup returns CDR1 SGHRS and CDR2 YFSETQ. This CDR3 contains 17 residues. The protocol was immunoSEQ multiplex PCR, while the TCRdb copy is restricted to in-frame clones and leaves out a portion. In the table there are roughly 100,000 clones, roughly 72% of which are singletons. This chain links TRBV5-1 with TRBJ2-1; 10 bases fit TRBD2. The TCR was taken from an elderly man with acute or convalescent COVID-19. The sample was peripheral blood. This CDR3 is CASSLGLAETSYNEQFF. In nucleotides, the CDR3 is TGCGCCAGCAGCTTAGGACTAGCGGAGACCTCCTACAATGAGCAGTTCTTC.